Following are 5 T cell receptor beta chains from one sample sequenced in a study of T-cell reconstitution after alpha-beta-depleted transplantation in children. Construction of the TCRbeta library involved unique molecular identifiers. Via MiXCR, TCRdb re-called the PCR reads, giving one row per CDR3 protein. This sample has under 450,000 distinct CDR3 sequences; 13% occur once, and the top ten carry approximately 4.2%. The material was PBMCs, obtained from the stem cell graft. These receptors were taken from a human donor who donated a stem cell graft to a child with Fanconi anemia.

This clonotype was seen many times. The genes are TRBV5-1 and TRBJ1-2, with TRBD1 identical over 9 bases. Per germline, CDR1 SGHRS and CDR2 YFSETQ. With V trimmed by 0 bases and J by 8 bases, 8 bases remained unmatched. The CDR3 totals 15 residues. CDR3 sequence (DNA): TGCGCCAGCAGCTTGGTTATAGGACAGGGGTCCGGCTACACCTTC. Translated: CASSLVIGQGSGYTF.

Many counts were recorded for this clonotype. The rearrangement uses TRBV10-3 and TRBJ2-3; no firm D call. Deletions cut 2 bases from V and 1 base from J, with 4 bases between. Germline CDR1 ENHRY, CDR2 SYGVKD. The CDR3 spans 13 residues. CDR3 protein: CAISETRTDTQYF. The CDR3 nucleotides are TGTGCCATCAGTGAGACCCGCACAGATACGCAGTATTTT.

This clonotype occurred a few times. The V and J genes are TRBV19 and TRBJ2-1; 11 positions agree with TRBD2. Germline lookup yields CDR1 LNHDA and CDR2 SQIVND (reference sequence). The CDR3 runs 15 residues. V was pared by 5 bases and J by 7 bases, with 7 bases of the junction left unmatched. The CDR3 sequence is CASSYSGTSGNEQFF. CDR3 in DNA: TGTGCCAGTAGTTACTCCGGGACTAGCGGAAATGAGCAGTTCTTC.

Concerning this clonotype itself: This may arise from a read error, as a much more abundant clone is one base away. The CDR3 carries no conserved terminal phenylalanine or tryptophan, so it likely arises from a read error. The chain combines TRBV5-1 with TRBJ1-6; D uncertain. Germline CDR1 reads SGHRS; CDR2 reads YFSETQ. V lost 5 bases to trimming and J lost 5 bases, with 14 bases between them. The length of the CDR3 is 15 residues. The CDR3 region has the DNA TGCGCCAGCAGTCTCGACACTCACGATAATTCACCCCTCCACTCT. Translated, it gives CASSLDTHDNSPLHS.

The chain uses TRBV27 and TRBJ1-6; no reliable D call. CDR1 and CDR2 from the germline V gene are MNHEY and SMNVEV (reference sequence). The CDR3 is made up of 15 amino acids. V lost 5 bases and J 5 bases, leaving 13 bases between the germline ends. The CDR3 DNA reads TGTGCCAGCAGTGTCGAGGCATTCGATAATTCACCCCTCCACTTT. This gives the protein CASSVEAFDNSPLHF.